This T cell receptor (beta chain) was sequenced in a study of blood T cells in healthy people across ages. Study-wide results and caveats: More naive CD4+ cells and higher diversity were found in long-lived than in aged donors.

The authors ran a second PCR of 7 to 11 cycles using a sample-barcoded 5' primer and a J-beta primer mix. Every cDNA was tagged by a template-switch adaptor with 12 random nucleotides. In TCRdb, the 5' RACE reads were re-called with MiXCR into one record per CDR3 protein. Of approximately 1,700,000 distinct CDR3 sequences listed, roughly two fifths are singletons. A few counts support this clonotype. Its antigen is currently unknown. The origin of this receptor is a human donor in good health. The sequenced material came from blood.

The CDR3 DNA reads as TGCGCCAGCAGCGACGAACACAGGACAGTTAGCTACGAGCAGTACTTC. Translating it yields CASSDEHRTVSYEQYF. The chain links TRBV5-1 to TRBJ2-7; perhaps TRBD1 as D (6 bases). This CDR3 spans 16 amino acids. The germline CDR1 and CDR2 sequences are SGHRS and YFSETQ. The V end lost 4 bases, the J end lost 3 bases, and 20 bases lay between the germline ends.